What follows are 17 T cell receptor beta chains derived from one specimen sequenced in a study of T cells in Graves' hyperthyroidism and ophthalmopathy. From RNA transcripts, TCR beta CDR3 regions were amplified. RT-PCR in the first round (using the HTBI primer set) targeted the TCR CDR3. Each CDR3 protein is one row after TCRdb ran MiXCR on the multiplex PCR reads. The sample holds around 580,000 distinct CDR3 sequences, 40% to 55% seen once. Material: peripheral blood or thyroid tissue (not recorded which). The receptors originated from a woman younger than 30 with Graves' hyperthyroidism.

Note on this clonotype: The CDR3 carries no conserved terminal phenylalanine or tryptophan, so it likely arises from a read error. Because the CDR3's place on the DNA is in doubt, the DNA is left out and the CDR3 is given as listed by TCRdb. The J gene is TRBJ1-6, the V gene TRBV10-3. In germline, CDR1 is ENHRY, CDR2 SYGVKD. A total of 8 residues make up the CDR3, ends included. CDR3 in amino acids: CAISESTS.

A single count supports this clonotype. The genes are TRBV20-1 and TRBJ2-7; 11 positions agree with TRBD2. Germline CDR1 DFQATT, CDR2 SNEGSKA (reference sequence). The CDR3 is 15 amino acids. V lost 0 bases and J lost 7; bases outside the gene matches: 8. The DNA of the CDR3 is TGCAGTGCTAGAGAGGTAGCGGGAGGGCCGGGGGAGCAGTACTTC. Amino acids: CSAREVAGGPGEQYF.

This clonotype was found a few times. The rearrangement links TRBV7-2 to TRBJ1-1; 7 nucleotides agree with TRBD1. J lost 4 bases, V lost 3 bases, and 2 bases had no gene match. CDR3 size: 13 residues. The germline CDR1 and CDR2 sequences are SGHTA and FQGNSA. The CDR3 sequence is CASSFRDSTEAFF. CDR3 sequence (DNA): TGTGCCAGCAGCTTCCGGGACAGCACTGAAGCTTTCTTT.

This chain uses TRBV27 with TRBJ1-2, with a possible D match to TRBD1 (5 bases). The CDR3 loop spans 12 amino acids. CDR1 and CDR2 (germline): MNHEY, SMNVEV (reference sequence). Trimming shortened V by 3 bases and J by 9 bases, and 11 bases separated the two germline ends. DNA of the CDR3: TGTGCCAGCAGTTTGGTAGGGGACCGCTACACCTTC. Amino acid sequence: CASSLVGDRYTF.

This chain connects TRBV7-9 to TRBJ2-2; 11 nucleotides line up with TRBD2. The CDR3 is made up of 15 amino acids. In germline, CDR1 is SEHNR, CDR2 FQNEAQ (reference sequence). V was pared by 5 bases and J by 3 bases, with 2 bases of the junction left unmatched. The CDR3 here is CASSRTSGYTGELFF. As DNA, the CDR3 is TGTGCCAGCAGCCGGACTAGCGGGTACACCGGGGAGCTGTTTTTT.

V gene TRBV7-9 combines with J gene TRBJ2-7, with TRBD1 matching 8 bases. CDR3 length equals 17 residues. Germline trimming cut 4 bases from V and 2 bases from J; bases unmatched to any gene: 13. CDR1 and CDR2 from the germline V gene are SEHNR and FQNEAQ (reference sequence). The CDR3 is CASSSTERTGPTYEQYF. CDR3 DNA sequence: TGTGCCAGCAGCTCCACCGAGCGGACAGGGCCTACCTACGAGCAGTACTTC. Full variable domain (missing parts from reference TRBV7-9 and TRBJ2-7): DTGVSQNPRHKITKRGQNVTFRCDPISEHNRLYWYRQTLGQGPEFLTYFQNEAQLEKSRLLSDRFSAERPKGSFSTLEIQRTEQGDSAMYLCASSSTERTGPTYEQYFGPGTRLTVT.

The gene calls are TRBV20-1 and TRBJ1-2; D remains unclear. Trimming took off 0 bases at V and 8 bases at J, with 13 bases between the two ends. The CDR3 loop spans 13 amino acids. CDR1 and CDR2 from the germline V gene are DFQATT and SNEGSKA (reference sequence). CDR3 amino acids: CSAREVQAAGYTF. CDR3 sequence (DNA): TGCAGTGCTAGAGAGGTTCAGGCGGCGGGCTACACCTTC.

In this sample, this clonotype turned up many times. V is TRBV6-5 and J is TRBJ2-7; no clear D. Germline lookup yields CDR1 MNHEY and CDR2 SVGAGI. This CDR3 has 12 amino acids. Trimming took off 2 bases at V and 5 bases at J, with 7 bases between the two ends. This chain's CDR3 is CASSYIGDEQYF. For the CDR3, the DNA is TGTGCCAGCAGTTACATCGGAGACGAGCAGTACTTC.

This clonotype was found many times. V and J are TRBV28 and TRBJ1-5; D not certain. Trimming took off 1 base at V and 6 bases at J, with 19 bases between the two ends. In germline, CDR1 is MDHEN, CDR2 SYDVKM. This CDR3 is 17 amino acids long. The CDR3 nucleotides read TGTGCCAGCAGTTTATCAGTGAAAAGGGCTACGGGTCAGCCCCAGCATTTT. It is translated as CASSLSVKRATGQPQHF.

Concerning this clonotype: Mismatch with germline at one junction end may stem from a read error. The chain joins TRBV7-7 to TRBJ2-7, with 8 positions matching TRBD1. The V gene's germline CDR1 is SSHAT and CDR2 FNYEAQ (reference sequence). The CDR3 spans 13 residues. The CDR3, as DNA: TGTGCTAGCAGCTTGGACAGGGATCATGAGCAGTACTTC. Protein product: CASSLDRDHEQYF.

This clonotype turned up a few times. At one end the junction does not follow the germline gene, possibly because of a read error. The chain recombines TRBV7-7 with TRBJ2-3; 7 bases are shared with TRBD2. Germline CDR1 is SSHAT and CDR2 is FNYEAQ (reference sequence). CDR3 length: 15 amino acids. The CDR3 loop is CASSFSAGVSDTQYF. The CDR3 bases are TGTGCTAGCAGCTTCTCGGCGGGAGTTTCCGATACGCAGTATTTT. Drawing the rest from reference TRBV7-7 and TRBJ2-3, the complete variable domain is GAGVSQSPRYKVTKRGQDVTLRCDPISSHATLYWYQQALGQGPEFLTYFNYEAQPDKSGLPSDRFSAERPEGSISTLTIQRTEQRDSAMYRCASSFSAGVSDTQYFGPGTRLTVL.

In this sample, this clonotype turned up many times. The chain carries TRBV4-1 and TRBJ1-5; weak D call: TRBD1 (5 bases). Germline values: CDR1 MGHRA, CDR2 YSYEKL. V dropped 0 bases and J dropped 6 bases, with 12 bases sitting between them. CDR3 size: 15 residues. The CDR3 reads CASSQDGQGLQPQHF. The CDR3, as DNA: TGCGCCAGCAGCCAAGATGGGCAGGGCCTTCAGCCCCAGCATTTT.

There are a few counts of this clonotype. The chain links TRBV20-1 to TRBJ2-7; tentatively, D is TRBD2 (6 bases). The DNA end favors TRBJ2-1, so the J call may be wrong. This CDR3 is 15 amino acids long. CDR1 is DFQATT and CDR2 is SNEGSKA in the germline V gene (reference sequence). CDR3 bases: TGCAGTGCTAGAGATAAGCTAGTCGGGGGCAATGAGCAGTTCTTC. Translated: CSARDKLVGGNEQFF.

The chain carries TRBV3-1 and TRBJ1-2, with D possibly being TRBD1 (5 bases). Per the germline V gene, CDR1 is LGHDT and CDR2 is YNNKEL (reference sequence). V lost 1 base to trimming and J lost 8 bases, with 11 bases between them. CDR3 length equals 13 residues. The CDR3 is CASSQVGGEGYTF. The CDR3 bases are TGTGCCAGCAGCCAAGTGGGGGGGGAGGGCTACACCTTC.

This clonotype came up many times. The chain couples TRBV4-1 to TRBJ2-6; 7 bases fit TRBD2. Germline lookup yields CDR1 MGHRA and CDR2 YSYEKL. Trimming took 3 bases from V and 1 from J; bases not matched to a gene: 3. The CDR3 consists of 16 residues. The chain's CDR3 is CASSHVGRSGANVLTF. DNA of the CDR3: TGCGCCAGCAGCCACGTCGGGAGGTCTGGGGCCAACGTCCTGACTTTC.

This chain joins TRBV10-3 and TRBJ1-1, with TRBD1 as a possible D gene (6 bases). Trimming cost V 8 bases and J 4 bases, with 14 bases left between them. CDR1 and CDR2 from the germline V gene are ENHRY and SYGVKD. The CDR3 spans 13 residues. CDR3 nucleotides: TGTGCCATCGAGGCGGGGGCTAGCACTGAAGCTTTCTTT. This codes for CAIEAGASTEAFF.

The V and J genes are TRBV10-2 and TRBJ2-7, with 9 bases that match TRBD1. CDR1 and CDR2 from the germline V gene are WSHSY and SAAADI. The length of the CDR3 is 15 residues. The V segment lost 7 bases and the J segment 3 bases; nucleotides outside the gene matches: 10. Here the CDR3 reads CASTPRGTGRYEQYF. The CDR3 DNA follows: TGCGCCAGCACCCCCAGAGGGACAGGGCGCTACGAGCAGTACTTC.